This TCR beta chain was sequenced in a study of blood T cell repertoires in COVID-19. For the study at large: The study drew acute and convalescent COVID-19 samples from the United States, Italy and Spain.

In germline, CDR1 is LNHDA, CDR2 SQIVND (reference sequence). This CDR3 region has 15 residues. Trimming cost V 3 bases and J 4 bases; bases outside gene matches: 6. How the authors handled the data: Nucleated cell number was recorded as an estimate derived from reference gene primer amplification. Only in-frame clones appear in the TCRdb table, and some are missing; sequencing was by immunoSEQ multiplex PCR. The V and J calls and clone size come from that table; D and trimming were worked out from the DNA. The sample carries some 250,000 clones, about 68% recorded once. The sample taken for sequencing was peripheral blood. The chain has TRBV19 and TRBJ2-1; 7 bases are shared with TRBD1. This TCR was sampled from a woman older than 75 with acute or convalescent COVID-19. For the CDR3, the DNA is TGTGCCAGTAGTATTGCGACAGGGCCGTACAATGAGCAGTTCTTC. Amino acid sequence: CASSIATGPYNEQFF.